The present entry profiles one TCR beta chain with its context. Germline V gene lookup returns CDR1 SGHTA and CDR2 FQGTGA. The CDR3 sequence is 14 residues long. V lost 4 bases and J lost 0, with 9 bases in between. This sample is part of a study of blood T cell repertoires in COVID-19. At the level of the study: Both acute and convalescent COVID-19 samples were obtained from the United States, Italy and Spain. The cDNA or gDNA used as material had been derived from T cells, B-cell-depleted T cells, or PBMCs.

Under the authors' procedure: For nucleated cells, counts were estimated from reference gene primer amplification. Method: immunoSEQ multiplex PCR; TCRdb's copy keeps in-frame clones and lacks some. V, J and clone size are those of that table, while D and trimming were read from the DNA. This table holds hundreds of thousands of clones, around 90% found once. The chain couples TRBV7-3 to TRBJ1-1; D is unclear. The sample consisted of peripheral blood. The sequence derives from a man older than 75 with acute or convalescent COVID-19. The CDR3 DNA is TGTGCCAGCAGCTCCGGACTCCTGAACACTGAAGCTTTCTTT. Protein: CASSSGLLNTEAFF.